Following are 14 T cell receptor beta chains from one sample sequenced in a study of shared clonotypes between healthy human individuals. Only in-frame clones appear in the TCRdb table, and some are missing; sequencing was by immunoSEQ multiplex PCR. Of some 2,500,000 clones listed, approximately 94% are singletons. Sequenced material: naive CD4+ T cells from PBMCs. Subset here: CD45RA+ positively selected. These TCRs come from a man between 18 and 35 years old in good health. Some clones in this sample may be carry-over from other donors' samples.

The chain is built from TRBV28 and TRBJ2-3; D is tentatively TRBD1 or TRBD2 (6 bases each). V lost 3 bases and J 2 bases, leaving 18 bases between the germline ends. This CDR3 region has 17 residues. Germline values: CDR1 MDHEN, CDR2 SYDVKM. The CDR3 bases are TGTGCCAGCAGTTTGGGGGGCCGGGGATCCTACACAGATACGCAGTATTTT. Amino acids: CASSLGGRGSYTDTQYF.

The rearrangement joins TRBV7-7 to TRBJ2-1; 10 bases align to TRBD2. This CDR3 is built from 17 residues. From germline, CDR1 is SSHAT and CDR2 FNYEAQ (reference sequence). V trimming: 5 bases; J trimming: 2 bases; junction bases outside the gene matches: 9. The CDR3 reads CASSAELLAGAYNEQFF. Here the CDR3 DNA reads TGTGCCAGCAGCGCCGAGTTGCTAGCGGGAGCCTACAATGAGCAGTTCTTC.

V and J are TRBV29-1 and TRBJ2-3, with D perhaps assigned TRBD1 or TRBD2 (5 bases each). CDR1 and CDR2 (germline): SQVTM, ANQGSEA. This CDR3 region has 13 residues. V was shortened by 6 bases and J by 6 bases, with 16 bases between the two germline ends. CDR3: CSVRGRGVDTQYF. CDR3 bases: TGCAGCGTGAGAGGACGAGGGGTGGATACGCAGTATTTT.

The CDR3 is CASSLGVGLSYEQYF. CDR3 coding DNA: TGTGCCAGCAGCTTGGGGGTGGGGCTGAGCTACGAGCAGTACTTC. The chain employs TRBV7-2 and TRBJ2-7; D is perhaps TRBD1 or TRBD2 (5 bases each). The CDR3 spans 15 residues. Per germline, CDR1 SGHTA and CDR2 FQGNSA. Trimming took 3 bases from V and 3 from J, leaving 15 bases between them.

This chain joins TRBV25-1 and TRBJ1-4; D unclear. The CDR3 is 12 residues long. Germline CDR1 and CDR2: MGHDK and SYGVNS. V was pared by 2 bases and J by 7 bases, with 5 bases between. This CDR3 reads CASSESREKLFF. CDR3 DNA: TGTGCCAGCAGTGAAAGTCGTGAAAAACTGTTTTTT.

CDR3 in DNA: TGTGCCAGCAGCGTCGGACCCCCTCCCTACGAGCAGTACTTC. This gives the protein CASSVGPPPYEQYF. The rearrangement uses TRBV9 and TRBJ2-7; D not certain. Germline CDR1 reads SGDLS; CDR2 reads YYNGEE. The V end was cut by 2 bases, the J end by 2 bases, with 11 bases between. This CDR3 region has 14 residues.

About this clone: Distinct nucleotide sequences in the sample also encode this CDR3. The chain uses TRBV5-1 and TRBJ2-1, with D hard to call. Germline V gene sequence: CDR1 SGHRS, CDR2 YFSETQ. Trimming took 0 bases from V and 4 from J, leaving 8 bases between them. This CDR3 contains 14 residues. Written as DNA, the CDR3 is TGCGCCAGCAGCTTGGGAAGCACGTACAATGAGCAGTTCTTC. Its translation: CASSLGSTYNEQFF.

About this clone itself: Germline and junction disagree at one end, which may indicate a read error. The chain carries TRBV7-9 and TRBJ1-2, with D unclear. This CDR3 region has 9 residues. The V gene's germline CDR1 is SEHNR and CDR2 FQNEAQ (reference sequence). The CDR3 region has the DNA TGTGCCAGCAGCAAGGACGACGCCTTC. Its translation: CASSKDDAF.

The CDR3 protein is CASSYQGQGIHEQYF. Here the CDR3 DNA reads TGTGCCAGCAGTTACCAGGGACAGGGGATCCACGAGCAGTACTTC. The rearrangement uses TRBV6-5 and TRBJ2-7; TRBD1 agrees at 10 bases. The length of the CDR3 is 15 residues. Germline V lookup: CDR1 MNHEY, CDR2 SVGAGI. V gave up 2 bases and J gave up 5 bases; unmatched junction bases: 6.

The V gene is TRBV9, the J gene TRBJ2-5, with TRBD1 as a possible D gene (6 bases). This CDR3 region has 15 residues. Deletions cut 3 bases from V and 3 bases from J, with 15 bases between. The V gene's germline CDR1 is SGDLS and CDR2 YYNGEE. CDR3 DNA: TGTGCCAGCAGCGCCCACTCCGGACAGAAAGAGACCCAGTACTTC. It specifies CASSAHSGQKETQYF.

This sequence joins TRBV5-1 and TRBJ1-3, with 7 bases lining up with TRBD1. The V gene's germline CDR1 is SGHRS and CDR2 YFSETQ. J lost 2 bases, V lost 4 bases, and 6 bases had no gene match. This CDR3 spans 15 amino acids. CDR3 bases: TGCGCCAGCAGCACCGGGACAGCGACTGGAAACACCATATATTTT. Its translation is CASSTGTATGNTIYF.

The chain has TRBV7-2 and TRBJ1-3, with D tentatively TRBD1 (5 bases). From germline, CDR1 is SGHTA and CDR2 FQGNSA. Trimming took off 5 bases at V and 2 bases at J, with 13 bases between the two ends. The CDR3 loop spans 15 amino acids. CDR3 nucleotides: TGTGCCAGCAGCCCCACCGGGACGACTGGAAACACCATATATTTT. Translation gives CASSPTGTTGNTIYF. Combining the CDR3 with reference TRBV7-2 and TRBJ1-3 gives the whole variable domain GAGVSQSPSNKVTEKGKDVELRCDPISGHTALYWYRQSLGQGLEFLIYFQGNSAPDKSGLPSDRFSAERTGGSVSTLTIQRTQQEDSAVYLCASSPTGTTGNTIYFGEGSWLTVV.

The CDR3, as DNA: TGTGCCAGCATGGAAAACTATGGCTACACCTTC. Amino acids: CASMENYGYTF. The rearrangement uses TRBV2 and TRBJ1-2, with D uncertain. The CDR3 sequence is 11 residues long. Germline loops: CDR1 SNHLY, CDR2 FYNNEI. V lost 7 bases to trimming and J lost 2 bases, with 5 bases between them.

V is TRBV5-1 and J is TRBJ1-1; D is uncertain. V lost 4 bases to trimming and J lost 0 bases, with 7 bases between them. Germline V CDR1 and CDR2: SGHRS, YFSETQ. The CDR3 length is 13 residues. In DNA, the CDR3 is TGCGCCAGCAGCATAGACGTGAACACTGAAGCTTTCTTT. Encoded protein: CASSIDVNTEAFF.